Each of the 18 T cell receptor beta chains below was sequenced from the same sample in a study of CD8+ T cells in alopecia areata. As for treatment: oral pan-JAK inhibitor, 5-10 mg twice daily. RNA was extracted and reverse transcribed into cDNA as the sequencing template. Libraries were prepared by immunoSEQ multiplex PCR; TCRdb keeps only in-frame clonotypes and omits some of them. The data hold about 180,000 clones, with approximately 51% observed a single time. The sequencing used CD8+ T cells sorted from blood, collected at roughly week 53, from a patient treated with tofacitinib. The source is a human donor with alopecia areata.

The chain recombines TRBV9 with TRBJ1-6; D may be TRBD1 (6 bases). The CDR3 length is 14 residues. Germline V gene data show CDR1 as SGDLS and CDR2 as YYNGEE. Trimming left V 3 bases short and J 3 bases short, with 7 bases between. CDR3 DNA: TGTGCCAGCAGCGCACAGGGCTATAATTCACCCCTCCACTTT. Protein sequence: CASSAQGYNSPLHF.

The V call is TRBV7-9, the J call TRBJ1-1; D remains unclear. V lost 4 bases to trimming and J lost 3 bases, with 6 bases between them. Germline assignment: CDR1 SEHNR and CDR2 FQNEAQ (reference sequence). This CDR3 has 12 residues. This CDR3 reads CASSWVDTEAFF. The CDR3 bases are TGTGCCAGCAGCTGGGTGGACACTGAAGCTTTCTTT.

This clone was seen only a few times. The rearrangement uses TRBV14 and TRBJ2-2, with D possibly matching TRBD2 (6 bases). The V gene's germline CDR1 is SGHDN and CDR2 FVKESK. V was pared by 0 bases and J by 3 bases, with 20 bases between. This CDR3 region has 19 residues. CDR3: CASSQDALAATGDTGELFF. For the CDR3, the DNA is TGTGCCAGCAGCCAAGATGCCCTCGCGGCGACGGGGGACACCGGGGAGCTGTTTTTT.

The V call is TRBV7-9, the J call TRBJ2-3; D is possibly TRBD2 (6 bases). The germline CDR1 and CDR2 sequences are SEHNR and FQNEAQ (reference sequence). The V end lost 4 bases, the J end lost 1 base, and 9 bases lay between the germline ends. The CDR3 is 14 amino acids. This CDR3 reads CASSSGDRTDTQYF. Written as DNA, the CDR3 is TGTGCCAGCAGCTCGGGGGACCGCACAGATACGCAGTATTTT.

The chain has TRBV6-5 and TRBJ2-7; 8 bases are shared with TRBD1. J gave up 4 bases and V 5 bases, and 4 bases lay outside the gene matches. Germline-derived CDR1 and CDR2 are MNHEY and SVGAGI. This CDR3 is built from 13 residues. The CDR3 protein is CASSRTGPYEQYF. CDR3 sequence (DNA): TGTGCCAGCAGTAGGACAGGGCCGTACGAGCAGTACTTC.

CDR3: CASRRRQGESTEAFF. DNA of the CDR3: TGTGCCAGCAGGAGAAGACAGGGGGAAAGCACTGAAGCTTTCTTT. The J gene is TRBJ1-1, the V gene TRBV6-1; 9 nucleotides line up with TRBD1. The length of the CDR3 is 15 residues. Trimming removed 6 bases from V and 4 bases from J; junction bases left unmatched: 9. CDR1 and CDR2 (germline): MNHNS, SASEGT.

The J gene is TRBJ2-1, the V gene TRBV7-9, with 9 bases fitting TRBD1. This CDR3 has 17 amino acids. Trimming at V came to 2 bases and at J to 8 bases, leaving 13 bases not matched to a gene. Germline loops: CDR1 SEHNR, CDR2 FQNEAQ (reference sequence). As DNA, the CDR3 is TGTGCCAGCAGCTTACCAACCGGGACAGGGAGAATGCATGAGCAGTTCTTC. Its translation: CASSLPTGTGRMHEQFF.

The chain links TRBV7-9 to TRBJ2-1; 10 bases are shared with TRBD1. The junction had 14 bases not matched to a gene; V was cut back by 8 bases and J by 4 bases. The germline V gene has CDR1 SEHNR and CDR2 FQNEAQ (reference sequence). This CDR3 is 17 amino acids long. This chain's CDR3 is CASVHPPGTGAYNEQFF. In DNA, the CDR3 is TGTGCCAGCGTTCATCCCCCCGGGACAGGGGCGTACAATGAGCAGTTCTTC. Supplemented by reference TRBV7-9 and TRBJ2-1, the full variable domain reads DTGVSQNPRHKITKRGQNVTFRCDPISEHNRLYWYRQTLGQGPEFLTYFQNEAQLEKSRLLSDRFSAERPKGSFSTLEIQRTEQGDSAMYLCASVHPPGTGAYNEQFFGPGTRLTVL.

A few counts support this clone. CDR3: CAIYREGLAGVNTGELFF. CDR3 nucleotide sequence: TGTGCCATCTACCGGGAGGGCCTAGCGGGGGTGAACACCGGGGAGCTGTTTTTT. V gene TRBV10-3 combines with J gene TRBJ2-2; 10 nucleotides agree with TRBD2. V lost 8 bases and J lost 1; bases outside the gene matches: 13. The CDR3 has 18 residues. CDR1 is ENHRY, CDR2 SYGVKD, per germline.

The chain links TRBV6-5 to TRBJ2-7; TRBD1 or TRBD2 may be the D gene (5 bases each). Germline V gene sequence: CDR1 MNHEY, CDR2 SVGAGI. The CDR3 spans 16 residues. Trimming pared 0 bases from V and 0 bases from J, leaving 12 bases between. The CDR3 here is CASSYSLGETSYEQYF. CDR3 nucleotide sequence: TGTGCCAGCAGTTACTCGTTGGGGGAAACCTCCTACGAGCAGTACTTC.

The J gene is TRBJ2-7, the V gene TRBV14, with D uncertain. Looked up from germline, CDR1 is SGHDN and CDR2 is FVKESK. Deletions cut 1 base from V and 2 bases from J, with 12 bases between. This CDR3 is built from 15 residues. CDR3 nucleotide sequence: TGTGCCAGCAGCCAAGGGCCAGGCGGAACCTACGAGCAGTACTTC. This gives the protein CASSQGPGGTYEQYF.

This chain joins TRBV27 and TRBJ2-5; 13 nucleotides line up with TRBD2. There are 15 residues in the CDR3. Per germline, CDR1 MNHEY and CDR2 SMNVEV (reference sequence). V dropped 8 bases and J dropped 1; count of bases not matched to a gene: 4. CDR3: CASSGLAGAQETQYF. The CDR3 coding sequence is TGTGCCAGCTCCGGACTAGCGGGGGCCCAAGAGACCCAGTACTTC.

The gene calls are TRBV19 and TRBJ2-5; D may be TRBD1 (6 bases). The CDR3 loop spans 15 amino acids. Looked up from germline, CDR1 is LNHDA and CDR2 is SQIVND (reference sequence). Trimming removed 5 bases from V and 5 bases from J, with 18 bases in between. The CDR3 bases are TGTGCCAGTAGTTTCGGGACAAACCAGGCGGAGACCCAGTACTTC. This encodes CASSFGTNQAETQYF.

The CDR3: CASSSTVYEQYF. In DNA form, the CDR3 reads TGTGCCAGCAGTTCCACAGTCTACGAGCAGTACTTC. The chain uses TRBV6-6 and TRBJ2-7; D gene unclear. The length of the CDR3 is 12 residues. In germline, CDR1 is MNHNY, CDR2 SVGAGI (reference sequence). Trimming left V 4 bases short and J 3 bases short, with 7 bases between.

Regarding this clone: The sample holds other DNA sequences that translate to the same CDR3. The CDR3 DNA reads as TGCAGCGTTGAAATGGGGACCGGGGAGCTGTTTTTT. The encoded protein is CSVEMGTGELFF. The chain is built from TRBV29-1 and TRBJ2-2; no clear D gene. V lost 2 bases and J lost 5, with 6 bases in between. Looked up from germline, CDR1 is SQVTM and CDR2 is ANQGSEA. CDR3 length equals 12 residues.

This clone was picked up one time. V and J are TRBV2 and TRBJ1-3, with 7 bases matching TRBD1. CDR1 is SNHLY and CDR2 is FYNNEI in the germline V gene. V shed 7 bases and J 3 bases; nucleotides not matched to a gene: 3. The CDR3 totals 13 residues. The CDR3 coding sequence is TGTGCCAGCATACAGGGGTTTGGAAACACCATATATTTT. Its protein product is CASIQGFGNTIYF.

A few counts support this clone. The V and J genes are TRBV5-6 and TRBJ2-7, with TRBD1 as a possible D gene (6 bases). CDR1 SGHDT and CDR2 YYEEEE come from the germline V gene. V was pared by 0 bases and J by 3 bases, with 7 bases between. CDR3 length: 13 amino acids. This CDR3 is CASSLEGDYEQYF. The CDR3 bases are TGTGCCAGCAGCTTGGAGGGGGACTACGAGCAGTACTTC.

The chain joins TRBV29-1 to TRBJ1-1, with a weak D call TRBD1 (5 bases). V dropped 7 bases and J dropped 1 base, with 13 bases sitting between them. Germline values: CDR1 SQVTM, CDR2 ANQGSEA. The CDR3 spans 13 residues. CDR3 in DNA: TGCAGCGGATACAGGCTCACGAACACTGAAGCTTTCTTT. Protein: CSGYRLTNTEAFF.